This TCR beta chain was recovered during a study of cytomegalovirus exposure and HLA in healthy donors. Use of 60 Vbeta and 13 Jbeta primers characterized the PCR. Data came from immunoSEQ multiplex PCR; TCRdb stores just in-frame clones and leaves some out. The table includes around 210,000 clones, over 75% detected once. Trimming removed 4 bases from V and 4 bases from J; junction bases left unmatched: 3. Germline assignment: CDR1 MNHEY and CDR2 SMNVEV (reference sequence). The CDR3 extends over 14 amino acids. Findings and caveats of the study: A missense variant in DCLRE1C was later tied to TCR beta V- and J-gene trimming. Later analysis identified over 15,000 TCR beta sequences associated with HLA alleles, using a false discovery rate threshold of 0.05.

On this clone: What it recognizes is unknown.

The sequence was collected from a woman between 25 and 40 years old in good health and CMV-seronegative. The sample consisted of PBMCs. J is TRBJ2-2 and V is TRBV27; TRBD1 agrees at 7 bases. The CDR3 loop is CASSSHRGTGELFF. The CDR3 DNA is TGTGCCAGCAGTTCCCACAGGGGCACCGGGGAGCTGTTTTTT.